One sample yielded the 27 T cell receptor beta chains listed below, sequenced in a study of cytotoxic CD8 clonotypes in ibrutinib-treated CLL (dated by TCRdb to the early 2020s). Receptors were amplified or captured by the immunoSEQ multiplex PCR assay. TCRdb holds this immuneACCESS table with in-frame rearrangements only. Some clones are missing; in checked studies, unresolved V genes explain under half, and the rest has no known cause. The sample table records 150,000 to 250,000 clones; around 72% of these occur just once. In total, the top ten clones hold roughly 12% of the sample. The meaning of the sample's time point label: less than 30 months on ibrutinib. The input for sequencing was PBMCs, taken after 24 months of ibrutinib treatment. The source of these receptors is a human donor with chronic lymphocytic leukemia.

J is TRBJ2-1 and V is TRBV18; TRBD1 matches at 7 bases. Germline V lookup: CDR1 KGHSH, CDR2 LQKENI. V dropped 1 base and J dropped 8; count of bases not matched to a gene: 8. This CDR3 is built from 15 residues. The chain's CDR3 is CASSPLRDRVDEQFF. The CDR3, as DNA: TGTGCCAGCTCACCACTCCGGGACAGAGTCGATGAGCAGTTCTTC.

The chain recombines TRBV9 with TRBJ2-3; D is ambiguous. Germline assignment: CDR1 SGDLS and CDR2 YYNGEE. The CDR3 spans 16 residues. The V end was cut by 2 bases, the J end by 2 bases, with 15 bases between. This chain's CDR3 is CASSVLGQGSTDTQYF. The CDR3 bases are TGTGCCAGCAGCGTCCTAGGCCAAGGTTCCACAGATACGCAGTATTTT.

The chain employs TRBV9 and TRBJ2-3, with a possible D match to TRBD2 (6 bases). This CDR3 region has 16 residues. Germline loops: CDR1 SGDLS, CDR2 YYNGEE. V lost 3 bases and J 0 bases, leaving 14 bases between the germline ends. The CDR3 region is CASSDQRVDSTDTQYF. The CDR3 coding sequence is TGTGCCAGCAGCGACCAGCGGGTAGATAGCACAGATACGCAGTATTTT.

V is TRBV4-1 and J is TRBJ1-1; D remains unclear. Trimming removed 4 bases at V and 4 bases at J, with 16 bases between. This CDR3 has 15 residues. From germline, CDR1 is MGHRA and CDR2 YSYEKL. The CDR3 DNA sequence: TGCGCCAGCAGCCGGATGACCGGTTGGGGCACTGAAGCTTTCTTT. It yields the protein CASSRMTGWGTEAFF.

The V and J genes are TRBV6-6 and TRBJ2-6; D may be TRBD1 (6 bases). CDR3 length: 15 residues. The V gene's germline CDR1 is MNHNY and CDR2 SVGAGI (reference sequence). V was pared by 6 bases and J by 1 base, with 10 bases between. The CDR3 region is CASSPDRSGANVLTF. CDR3 sequence (DNA): TGTGCCAGCAGCCCAGACAGGTCTGGGGCCAACGTCCTGACTTTC.

The chain joins TRBV7-6 to TRBJ2-5; TRBD1 aligns across 10 bases. The ends lost 5 bases at V and 2 bases at J; junction bases unmatched: 2. The germline CDR1 and CDR2 sequences are SGHVS and FNYEAQ. This CDR3 has 14 residues. The CDR3 DNA is TGTGCCAGCAGCCCGGACAGGGGGCAAGAGACCCAGTACTTC. Its translation is CASSPDRGQETQYF.

The chain couples TRBV29-1 to TRBJ2-7; 11 bases fit TRBD1. Germline lookup yields CDR1 SQVTM and CDR2 ANQGSEA. The CDR3 is 14 residues long. J lost 3 bases, V lost 6 bases, and 7 bases had no gene match. The CDR3 protein is CSVQHGTGGYEQYF. The CDR3 nucleotides are TGCAGCGTCCAGCATGGGACAGGGGGCTACGAGCAGTACTTC.

The rearrangement links TRBV6-5 to TRBJ1-1; a possible D gene is TRBD1 (5 bases). This CDR3 comprises 15 residues. CDR1 is MNHEY and CDR2 is SVGAGI in the germline V gene. V lost 7 bases and J lost 0, with 15 bases in between. CDR3 bases: TGTGCCAGCAAACGGGACGGCGACATGAACACTGAAGCTTTCTTT. Translation: CASKRDGDMNTEAFF.

The chain uses TRBV29-1 and TRBJ2-6; 9 bases fit TRBD1. Trimming removed 4 bases from V and 1 base from J; junction bases left unmatched: 5. The CDR3 is 16 amino acids. The germline gives CDR1 SQVTM, CDR2 ANQGSEA. DNA of the CDR3: TGCAGCGTTGCAACAGGGGGCCAATCTGGGGCCAACGTCCTGACTTTC. Translated: CSVATGGQSGANVLTF. Based on the CDR3 plus reference TRBV29-1 and TRBJ2-6, the full variable domain is SAVISQKPSRDICQRGTSLTIQCQVDSQVTMMFWYRQQPGQSLTLIATANQGSEATYESGFVIDKFPISRPNLTFSTLTVSNMSPEDSSIYLCSVATGGQSGANVLTFGAGSRLTVL.

V is TRBV7-3 and J is TRBJ2-7; D is possibly TRBD2 (5 bases). The CDR3 covers 15 residues. The V gene's germline CDR1 is SGHTA and CDR2 FQGTGA. Trimming removed 5 bases at V and 5 bases at J, with 19 bases between. The CDR3 spells CASSLRTLGIDEQYF. CDR3 nucleotide sequence: TGTGCCAGCAGCCTACGGACCCTCGGGATCGACGAGCAGTACTTC.

This chain uses TRBV27 with TRBJ2-3; TRBD2 agrees at 14 bases. The J segment lost 2 bases and the V segment lost 6 bases, leaving 7 bases of the junction unmatched. Germline loops: CDR1 MNHEY, CDR2 SMNVEV (reference sequence). The CDR3 length is 17 residues. CDR3 loop: CASSPGTSGSFTDTQYF. The CDR3 nucleotides read TGTGCCAGCAGCCCCGGGACTAGCGGGAGTTTCACAGATACGCAGTATTTT.

The V call is TRBV29-1, the J call TRBJ2-1; 7 bases match TRBD1. V trimming: 7 bases; J trimming: 10 bases; junction bases outside the gene matches: 19. This CDR3 spans 15 amino acids. The germline gives CDR1 SQVTM, CDR2 ANQGSEA. CDR3 sequence reads: CSALLTAGVDREQFF. CDR3 nucleotides: TGCAGCGCGTTGCTGACGGCAGGGGTGGACAGGGAGCAGTTCTTC.

This clone was counted a few times. This sequence joins TRBV6-6 and TRBJ2-1; 12 positions match TRBD2. The CDR3 covers 15 residues. Germline trimming cut 5 bases from V and 9 bases from J; bases unmatched to any gene: 8. From germline, CDR1 is MNHNY and CDR2 SVGAGI (reference sequence). CDR3 sequence: CASSRSSGRALEQFF. DNA for the CDR3: TGTGCCAGCAGTCGATCTAGCGGGAGGGCCCTTGAGCAGTTCTTC.

J is TRBJ2-5 and V is TRBV27; the D gene is possibly TRBD1 (6 bases). This CDR3 region has 16 residues. Trimming cost V 3 bases and J 4 bases, with 18 bases left between them. Germline CDR1 and CDR2: MNHEY and SMNVEV (reference sequence). In DNA, the CDR3 is TGTGCCAGCAGTTTGTTGGGTAGTGCCAGGGGAGAGACCCAGTACTTC. Translated, it gives CASSLLGSARGETQYF.

This chain links TRBV27 with TRBJ1-2; D uncertain. CDR3 length: 15 amino acids. V gave up 5 bases and J gave up 1 base, with 14 bases separating them. The germline V gene has CDR1 MNHEY and CDR2 SMNVEV (reference sequence). DNA for the CDR3: TGTGCCAGCAGTCCCGAGGCGAACTATAACTATGGCTACACCTTC. This encodes CASSPEANYNYGYTF.

The gene calls are TRBV11-2 and TRBJ1-4; D not certain. Per germline, CDR1 SGHAT and CDR2 FQNNGV. V was pared by 3 bases and J by 8 bases, with 10 bases between. CDR3 length: 13 amino acids. The CDR3 DNA follows: TGTGCCAGCAGCTTCGGGTATGGGGAAAAACTGTTTTTT. Protein: CASSFGYGEKLFF.

This chain links TRBV5-1 with TRBJ2-3, with D unresolved. The CDR3 is 14 amino acids. CDR1 SGHRS and CDR2 YFSETQ come from the germline V gene. Trimming cost V 1 base and J 3 bases, with 9 bases left between them. The CDR3 spells CASSLLGLTDTQYF. CDR3 coding DNA: TGCGCCAGCAGCTTGTTGGGGTTAACAGATACGCAGTATTTT.

This chain links TRBV7-9 with TRBJ2-7, with D maybe TRBD2 (6 bases). The V gene's germline CDR1 is SEHNR and CDR2 FQNEAQ (reference sequence). The germline V and J ends were trimmed by 5 bases and 4 bases, with 18 bases remaining between them. The CDR3 totals 15 residues. CDR3 in DNA: TGTGCCAGCAGCCCTCGAACCGCCGGGAGTTACGAGCAGTACTTC. This encodes CASSPRTAGSYEQYF. The full variable domain, completed using reference TRBV7-9 and TRBJ2-7, is DTGVSQNPRHKITKRGQNVTFRCDPISEHNRLYWYRQTLGQGPEFLTYFQNEAQLEKSRLLSDRFSAERPKGSFSTLEIQRTEQGDSAMYLCASSPRTAGSYEQYFGPGTRLTVT.

The rearrangement links TRBV11-2 to TRBJ1-2; D ambiguous. Germline CDR1 reads SGHAT; CDR2 reads FQNNGV. The CDR3 has 14 amino acids. V was shortened by 0 bases and J by 2 bases, with 7 bases between the two germline ends. Written as DNA, the CDR3 is TGTGCCAGCAGCTTAGATCTAAGGAACTATGGCTACACCTTC. It is translated as CASSLDLRNYGYTF.

This sequence joins TRBV30 and TRBJ2-7; either TRBD1 or TRBD2 may fit D (5 bases each). Germline V CDR1 and CDR2: GTSNPN, SVGIG (reference sequence). Trimming removed 0 bases at V and 2 bases at J, with 11 bases between. There are 14 residues in the CDR3. Written as DNA, the CDR3 is TGTGCCTGGAGTGTACGGCAGGGAGCCTACGAGCAGTACTTC. Translated, it gives CAWSVRQGAYEQYF.

This clone was detected only a few times. The V gene is TRBV5-4, the J gene TRBJ1-2; 7 bases fit TRBD1. CDR3 length: 12 residues. In germline, CDR1 is SGHNT, CDR2 YYREEE (reference sequence). The V and J ends lost 4 bases and 6 bases, in that order; junction bases with no gene match: 3. CDR3 nucleotide sequence: TGTGCCAGCAGCCTGGGACAGAATGGCTACACCTTC. Amino acid sequence: CASSLGQNGYTF. Based on the CDR3 plus reference TRBV5-4 and TRBJ1-2, the full variable domain is ETGVTQSPTHLIKTRGQQVTLRCSSQSGHNTVSWYQQALGQGPQFIFQYYREEENGRGNFPPRFSGLQFPNYSSELNVNALELDDSALYLCASSLGQNGYTFGSGTRLTVV.

The V and J genes are TRBV4-1 and TRBJ2-7, with 7 bases fitting TRBD1. This CDR3 contains 14 residues. J gave up 5 bases and V 3 bases, and 7 bases lay outside the gene matches. CDR1 MGHRA and CDR2 YSYEKL come from the germline V gene. The CDR3 loop reads CASSQVLQGNEQYF. DNA of the CDR3: TGCGCCAGCAGCCAGGTGCTACAGGGGAACGAGCAGTACTTC.

In this sample, this clone turned up once. This chain links TRBV6-4 with TRBJ1-2; D gene unclear. The length of the CDR3 is 14 residues. Trimming took off 0 bases at V and 8 bases at J, with 13 bases between the two ends. Looked up from germline, CDR1 is MRHNA and CDR2 is SNTAGT. CDR3 nucleotide sequence: TGTGCCAGCAGTGACTCGGCGGGGAGGTACGGCTACACCTTC. Translating it yields CASSDSAGRYGYTF.

This sequence joins TRBV19 and TRBJ2-1; D not resolved. Germline CDR1 is LNHDA and CDR2 is SQIVND (reference sequence). The V end lost 4 bases, the J end lost 8 bases, and 15 bases lay between the germline ends. The CDR3 runs to 14 residues. Here the CDR3 DNA reads TGTGCCAGTAGTAGGGCTCAAAGCGCCGATGAGCAGTTCTTC. Encoded protein: CASSRAQSADEQFF. Complete variable domain (other parts from reference TRBV19 and TRBJ2-1): DGGITQSPKYLFRKEGQNVTLSCEQNLNHDAMYWYRQDPGQGLRLIYYSQIVNDFQKGDIAEGYSVSREKKESFPLTVTSAQKNPTAFYLCASSRAQSADEQFFGPGTRLTVL.

This clone was counted once. J is TRBJ2-5 and V is TRBV7-6; 11 nucleotides agree with TRBD2. Trimming removed 3 bases from V and 5 bases from J; junction bases left unmatched: 11. Germline CDR1 SGHVS, CDR2 FNYEAQ. CDR3 size: 17 residues. CDR3 sequence reads: CASSFSLSSGRSETQYF. In nucleotides, the CDR3 is TGTGCCAGCAGCTTTTCGCTCTCTAGCGGGAGGTCGGAGACCCAGTACTTC.

The rearrangement uses TRBV19 and TRBJ2-6; D is undetermined. Deletions cut 3 bases from V and 2 bases from J, with 5 bases between. CDR1 and CDR2 from the germline V gene are LNHDA and SQIVND (reference sequence). The CDR3 is 14 residues long. DNA for the CDR3: TGTGCCAGTAGTATTTCGACTGGGGCCAACGTCCTGACTTTC. As protein: CASSISTGANVLTF.

The table lists this clone with a few counts. J is TRBJ1-5 and V is TRBV6-1; the D is unclear. CDR1 and CDR2 from the germline V gene are MNHNS and SASEGT. The CDR3 runs 15 residues. Trimming removed 4 bases from V and 0 bases from J, with 10 bases in between. This chain's CDR3 is CASSVGRYSNQPQHF. The CDR3 DNA reads as TGTGCCAGCAGTGTGGGGAGATATAGCAATCAGCCCCAGCATTTT.